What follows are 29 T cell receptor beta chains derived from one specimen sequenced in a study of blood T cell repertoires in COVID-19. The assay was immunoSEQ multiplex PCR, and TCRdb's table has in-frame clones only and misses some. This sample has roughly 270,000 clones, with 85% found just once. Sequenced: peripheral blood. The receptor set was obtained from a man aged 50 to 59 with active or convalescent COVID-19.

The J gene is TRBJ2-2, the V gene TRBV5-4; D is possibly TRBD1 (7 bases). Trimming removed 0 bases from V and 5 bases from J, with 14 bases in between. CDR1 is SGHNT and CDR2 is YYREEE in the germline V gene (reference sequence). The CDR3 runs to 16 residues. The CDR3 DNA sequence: TGTGCCAGCAGCTTGGATTGGAGGGGGCGAACCGGGGAGCTGTTTTTT. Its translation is CASSLDWRGRTGELFF. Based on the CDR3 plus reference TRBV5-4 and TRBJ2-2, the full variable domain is ETGVTQSPTHLIKTRGQQVTLRCSSQSGHNTVSWYQQALGQGPQFIFQYYREEENGRGNFPPRFSGLQFPNYSSELNVNALELDDSALYLCASSLDWRGRTGELFFGEGSRLTVL.

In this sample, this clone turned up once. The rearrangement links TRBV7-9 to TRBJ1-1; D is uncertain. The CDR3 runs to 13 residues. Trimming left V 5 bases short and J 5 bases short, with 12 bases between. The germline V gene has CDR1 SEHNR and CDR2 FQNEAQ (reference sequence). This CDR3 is CASSLSLETEAFF. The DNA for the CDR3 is TGTGCCAGCAGCCTTTCACTGGAGACTGAAGCTTTCTTT.

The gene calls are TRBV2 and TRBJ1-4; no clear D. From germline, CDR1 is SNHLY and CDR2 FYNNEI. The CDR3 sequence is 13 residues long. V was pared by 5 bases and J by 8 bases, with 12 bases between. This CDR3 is CASSNFPKEKLFF. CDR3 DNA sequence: TGTGCCAGCAGTAACTTCCCGAAAGAAAAACTGTTTTTT. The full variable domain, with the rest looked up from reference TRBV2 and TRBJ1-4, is EPEVTQTPSHQVTQMGQEVILRCVPISNHLYFYWYRQILGQKVEFLVSFYNNEISEKSEIFDDQFSVERPDGSNFTLKIRSTKLEDSAMYFCASSNFPKEKLFFGSGTQLSVL.

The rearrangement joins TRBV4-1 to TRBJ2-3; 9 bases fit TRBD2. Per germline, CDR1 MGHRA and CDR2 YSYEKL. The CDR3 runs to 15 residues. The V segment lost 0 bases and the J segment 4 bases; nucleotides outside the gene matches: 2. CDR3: CASSQDSGSPDTQYF. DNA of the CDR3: TGCGCCAGCAGCCAAGATAGCGGGAGCCCAGATACGCAGTATTTT.

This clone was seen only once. CDR3 DNA sequence: TGTGCCAGCAGCCGGGACAGAGTCTACAATGAGCAGTTCTTC. Protein sequence: CASSRDRVYNEQFF. The chain recombines TRBV27 with TRBJ2-1, with TRBD1 matching 7 bases. The V gene end was trimmed by 6 bases and the J gene end by 3 bases; junction bases not matched to a gene: 5. The length of the CDR3 is 14 residues. The germline CDR1 and CDR2 sequences are MNHEY and SMNVEV (reference sequence).

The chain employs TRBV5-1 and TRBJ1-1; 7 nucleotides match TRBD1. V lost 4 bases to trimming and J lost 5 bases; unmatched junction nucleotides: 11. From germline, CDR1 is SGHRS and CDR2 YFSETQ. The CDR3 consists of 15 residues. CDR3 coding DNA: TGCGCCAGCAGCGCCTCACAGGGGTCTAGGACTGAAGCTTTCTTT. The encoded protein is CASSASQGSRTEAFF.

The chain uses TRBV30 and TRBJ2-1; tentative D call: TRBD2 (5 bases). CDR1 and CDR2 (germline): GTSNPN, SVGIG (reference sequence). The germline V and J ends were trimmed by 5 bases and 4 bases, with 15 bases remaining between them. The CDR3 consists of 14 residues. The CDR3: CAWFYDSGYNEQFF. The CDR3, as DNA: TGTGCCTGGTTTTACGACTCGGGGTACAATGAGCAGTTCTTC.

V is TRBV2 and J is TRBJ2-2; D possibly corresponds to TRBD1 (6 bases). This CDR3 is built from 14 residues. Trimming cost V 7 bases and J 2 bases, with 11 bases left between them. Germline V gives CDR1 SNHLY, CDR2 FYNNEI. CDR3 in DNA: TGTGCCAGCACCGGCAGGGGAAACACCGGGGAGCTGTTTTTT. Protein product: CASTGRGNTGELFF.

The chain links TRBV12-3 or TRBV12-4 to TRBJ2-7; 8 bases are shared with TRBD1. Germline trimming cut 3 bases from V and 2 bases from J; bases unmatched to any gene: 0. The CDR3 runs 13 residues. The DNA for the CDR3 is TGTGCCAGCAGTTTGACAGGGGCCTACGAGCAGTACTTC. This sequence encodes CASSLTGAYEQYF.

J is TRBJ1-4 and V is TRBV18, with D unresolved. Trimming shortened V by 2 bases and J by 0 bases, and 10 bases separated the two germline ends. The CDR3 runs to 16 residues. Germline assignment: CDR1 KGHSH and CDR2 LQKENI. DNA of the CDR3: TGTGCCAGCTCACCAATTGCTCCTACAACTAATGAAAAACTGTTTTTT. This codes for CASSPIAPTTNEKLFF. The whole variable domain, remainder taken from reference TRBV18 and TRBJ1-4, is NAGVMQNPRHLVRRRGQEARLRCSPMKGHSHVYWYRQLPEEGLKFMVYLQKENIIDESGMPKERFSAEFPKEGPSILRIQQVVRGDSAAYFCASSPIAPTTNEKLFFGSGTQLSVL.

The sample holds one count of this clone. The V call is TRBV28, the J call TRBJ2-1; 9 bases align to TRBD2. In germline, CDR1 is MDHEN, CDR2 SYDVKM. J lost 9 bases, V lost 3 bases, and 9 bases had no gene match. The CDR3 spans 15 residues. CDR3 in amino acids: CASSFRREGVGEQFF. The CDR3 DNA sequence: TGTGCCAGCAGTTTCCGGCGGGAGGGGGTCGGTGAGCAGTTCTTC.

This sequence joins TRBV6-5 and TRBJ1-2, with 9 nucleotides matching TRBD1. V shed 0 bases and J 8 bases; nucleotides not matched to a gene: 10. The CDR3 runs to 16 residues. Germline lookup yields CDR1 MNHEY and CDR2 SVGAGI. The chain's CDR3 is CASSYSTGQGSQGYTF. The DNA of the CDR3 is TGTGCCAGCAGTTACTCGACCGGACAGGGGTCGCAGGGCTACACCTTC.

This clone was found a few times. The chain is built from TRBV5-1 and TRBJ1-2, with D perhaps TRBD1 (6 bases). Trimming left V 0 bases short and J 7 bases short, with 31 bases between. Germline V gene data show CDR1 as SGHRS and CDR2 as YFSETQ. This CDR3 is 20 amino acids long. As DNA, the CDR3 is TGCGCCAGCAGCTTGGGCCAAATCCGCATGACAGGTTTGGGGGCGAGTGGCTACACCTTC. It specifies CASSLGQIRMTGLGASGYTF.

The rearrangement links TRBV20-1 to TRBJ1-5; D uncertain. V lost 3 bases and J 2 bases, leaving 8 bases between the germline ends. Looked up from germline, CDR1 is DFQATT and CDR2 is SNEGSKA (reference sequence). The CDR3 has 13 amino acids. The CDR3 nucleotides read TGCAGTGCTAGTGGCGGCGGCAATCAGCCCCAGCATTTT. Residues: CSASGGGNQPQHF.

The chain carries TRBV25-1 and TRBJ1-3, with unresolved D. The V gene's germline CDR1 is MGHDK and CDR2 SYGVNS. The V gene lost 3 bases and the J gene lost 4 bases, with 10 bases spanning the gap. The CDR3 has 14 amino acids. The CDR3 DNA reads TGTGCCAGCAGTGAGGGCGGGTTCGGAAACACCATATATTTT. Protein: CASSEGGFGNTIYF.

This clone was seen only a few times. CDR3 sequence reads: CAWSPGVFPYGYTF. CDR3 DNA sequence: TGTGCCTGGAGCCCGGGTGTCTTCCCCTATGGCTACACCTTC. The chain links TRBV30 to TRBJ1-2; no reliable D call. Germline loops: CDR1 GTSNPN, CDR2 SVGIG (reference sequence). Trimming cost V 3 bases and J 4 bases, with 15 bases left between them. The CDR3 runs to 14 residues.

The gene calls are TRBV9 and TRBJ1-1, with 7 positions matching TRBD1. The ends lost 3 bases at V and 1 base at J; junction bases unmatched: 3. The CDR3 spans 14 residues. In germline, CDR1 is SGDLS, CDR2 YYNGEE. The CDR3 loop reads CASSAYRGNTEAFF. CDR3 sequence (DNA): TGTGCCAGCAGCGCGTACAGGGGGAACACTGAAGCTTTCTTT.

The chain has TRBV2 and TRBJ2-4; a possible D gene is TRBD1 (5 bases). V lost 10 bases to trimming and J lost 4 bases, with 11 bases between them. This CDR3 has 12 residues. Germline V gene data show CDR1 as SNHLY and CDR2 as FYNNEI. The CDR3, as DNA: TGTGCCACCCTGGGGCGTAAAAACATTCAGTACTTC. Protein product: CATLGRKNIQYF.

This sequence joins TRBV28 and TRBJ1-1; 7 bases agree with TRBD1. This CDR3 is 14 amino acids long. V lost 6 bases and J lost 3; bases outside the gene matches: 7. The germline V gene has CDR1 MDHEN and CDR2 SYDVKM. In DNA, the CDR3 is TGTGCCAGCAGACCCTCGGGACAGCACACTGAAGCTTTCTTT. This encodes CASRPSGQHTEAFF.

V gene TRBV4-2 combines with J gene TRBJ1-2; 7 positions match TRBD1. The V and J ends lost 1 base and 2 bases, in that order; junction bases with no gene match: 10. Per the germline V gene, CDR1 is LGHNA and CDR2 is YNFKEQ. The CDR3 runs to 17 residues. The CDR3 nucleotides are TGTGCCAGCAGCCAAGTGGGATGGGACAGAGAAAACTATGGCTACACCTTC. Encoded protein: CASSQVGWDRENYGYTF.

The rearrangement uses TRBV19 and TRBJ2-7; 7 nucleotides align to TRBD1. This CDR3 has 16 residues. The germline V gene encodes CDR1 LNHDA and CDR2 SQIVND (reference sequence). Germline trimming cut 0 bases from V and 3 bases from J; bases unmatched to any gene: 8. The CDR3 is CASSIDSWTGYYEQYF. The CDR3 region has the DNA TGTGCCAGTAGTATAGACTCTTGGACAGGCTACTACGAGCAGTACTTC.

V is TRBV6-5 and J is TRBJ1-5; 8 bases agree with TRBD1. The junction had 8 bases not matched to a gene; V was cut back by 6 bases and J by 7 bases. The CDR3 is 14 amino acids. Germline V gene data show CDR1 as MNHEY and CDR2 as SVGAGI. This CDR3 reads CASSRDRLVQPQHF. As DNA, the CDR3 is TGTGCCAGCAGCAGGGACAGGTTGGTGCAGCCCCAGCATTTT.

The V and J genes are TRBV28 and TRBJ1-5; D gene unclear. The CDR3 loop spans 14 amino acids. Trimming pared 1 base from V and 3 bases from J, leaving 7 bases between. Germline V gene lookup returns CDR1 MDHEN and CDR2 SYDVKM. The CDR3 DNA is TGTGCCAGCAGTTTATTCAGGTTCAATCAGCCCCAGCATTTT. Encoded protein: CASSLFRFNQPQHF.

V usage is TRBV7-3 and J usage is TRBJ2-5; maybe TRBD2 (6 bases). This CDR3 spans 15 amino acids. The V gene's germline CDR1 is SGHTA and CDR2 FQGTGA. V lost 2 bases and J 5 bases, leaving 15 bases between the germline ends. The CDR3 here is CASSLPGGADETQYF. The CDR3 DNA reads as TGTGCCAGCAGCTTACCAGGAGGGGCAGACGAGACCCAGTACTTC.

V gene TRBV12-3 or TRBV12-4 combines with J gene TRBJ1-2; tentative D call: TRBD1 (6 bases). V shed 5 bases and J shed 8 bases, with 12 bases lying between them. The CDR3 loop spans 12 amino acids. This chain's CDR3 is CASSDTGIGYTF. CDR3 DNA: TGTGCCAGCAGTGATACAGGGATAGGCTACACCTTC.

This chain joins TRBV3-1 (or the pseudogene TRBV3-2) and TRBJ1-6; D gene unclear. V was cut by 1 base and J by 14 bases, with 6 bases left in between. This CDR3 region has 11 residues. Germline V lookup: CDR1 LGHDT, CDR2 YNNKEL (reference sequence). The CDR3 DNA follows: TGTGCCAGCAGCCAAGGACAAACCCTCCACTTT. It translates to CASSQGQTLHF.

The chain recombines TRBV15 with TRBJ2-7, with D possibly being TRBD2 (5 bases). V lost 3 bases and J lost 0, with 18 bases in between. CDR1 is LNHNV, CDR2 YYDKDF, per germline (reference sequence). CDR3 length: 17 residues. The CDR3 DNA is TGTGCCACCAGCAGGTTGCCAGGCGGTAGCGTCTCCTACGAGCAGTACTTC. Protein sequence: CATSRLPGGSVSYEQYF.

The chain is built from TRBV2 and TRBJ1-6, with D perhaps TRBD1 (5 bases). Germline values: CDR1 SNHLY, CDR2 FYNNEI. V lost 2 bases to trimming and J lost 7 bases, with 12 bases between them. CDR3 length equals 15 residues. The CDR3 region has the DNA TGTGCCAGCAGTGAACAGGCACGGGGGAATTCACCCCTCCACTTT. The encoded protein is CASSEQARGNSPLHF. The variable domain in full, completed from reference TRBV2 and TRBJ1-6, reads EPEVTQTPSHQVTQMGQEVILRCVPISNHLYFYWYRQILGQKVEFLVSFYNNEISEKSEIFDDQFSVERPDGSNFTLKIRSTKLEDSAMYFCASSEQARGNSPLHFGNGTRLTVT.

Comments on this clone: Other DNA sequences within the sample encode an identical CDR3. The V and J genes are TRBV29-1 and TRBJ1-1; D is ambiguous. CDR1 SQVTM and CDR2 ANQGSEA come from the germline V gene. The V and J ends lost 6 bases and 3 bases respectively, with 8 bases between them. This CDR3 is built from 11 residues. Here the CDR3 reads CSVVRDTEAFF. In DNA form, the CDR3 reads TGCAGCGTCGTGCGGGACACTGAAGCTTTCTTT.